The entry below gives a single TCR beta chain sequence along with its context. Its antigen is as yet unknown. This entry comes from a study of CD8+ T cells in alopecia areata. About the research overall: Treated individuals took tofacitinib by mouth, 5 to 10 mg twice daily. Study-level findings and limits: Compared with normal scalp, lesional scalp had higher clonality and more expanded CD8+ clones.

RNA was isolated and reverse transcribed to cDNA, the sequencing template. Profiling relied on immunoSEQ multiplex PCR, and the TCRdb table lists in-frame clones only, not all of them. The sample carries some 180,000 clones, about 51% recorded once. CDR3 length: 16 amino acids. Germline assignment: CDR1 GTSNPN and CDR2 SVGIG (reference sequence). V lost 3 bases and J lost 2; bases outside the gene matches: 8. Treatment described: oral pan-JAK inhibitor, 5-10 mg twice daily. The sequence was collected from a human donor with alopecia areata. The rearrangement links TRBV30 to TRBJ1-5, with 9 bases that match TRBD1. Sequencing was performed on CD8+ T cells sorted from blood, taken around week 54, from a patient treated with tofacitinib. CDR3 in amino acids: CAWRPQGAGGNQPQHF. In DNA, the CDR3 is TGTGCCTGGAGACCACAGGGGGCGGGGGGCAATCAGCCCCAGCATTTT.